This T cell receptor beta chain was sequenced for a study of blood T cell repertoires in COVID-19. In the study's own analysis: Amplification from reference gene primers served as the basis for estimated nucleated cell counts. Assay: immunoSEQ multiplex PCR; the TCRdb copy retains only in-frame clones and omits some. The DNA was the basis for D and trimming; V, J and clone size are from that table. The sample gives about 170,000 clones, about 87% of which show up once; roughly 2.4% is in the top ten. This TCR derives from a woman older than 75 with COVID-19, enrolled during active disease. The sample comprised peripheral blood.

The CDR3 sequence is CATSPTGVRDGYTF. CDR3 in DNA: TGTGCCACTTCACCTACAGGGGTAAGGGATGGCTACACCTTC. The chain combines TRBV6-5 with TRBJ1-2, with 7 bases fitting TRBD1. Trimming at V came to 10 bases and at J to 6 bases, leaving 14 bases not matched to a gene. The CDR3 consists of 14 residues. CDR1 is MNHEY and CDR2 is SVGAGI in the germline V gene.